The clone carrying this T cell receptor beta chain has a count of ten or more. Molecular barcoded adaptors covering alpha/delta and beta/gamma chains were used on about 390 ng RNA. Via MiXCR, TCRdb re-called the reads, giving one row per CDR3 protein. The data show about 130,000 distinct CDR3 sequences, approximately 12% seen once. This sample is part of a study of read filtering for tumor transcriptome and immune sequencing. The TCR sequence derives from a donor aged 40 or over with multiple myeloma. The sequenced material came from a population of CD138-negative cells sorted from bone marrow.

The DNA of the CDR3 is TGTGCCAGCAGCAGGGGGGGGCAAGAGACCCAGTACTTC. This gives the protein CASSRGGQETQYF. The V call is TRBV11-2, the J call TRBJ2-5; possibly TRBD2 for D (7 bases). The CDR3 contains 13 residues. CDR1 and CDR2 (germline): SGHAT, FQNNGV. V gave up 5 bases and J gave up 2 bases, with 9 bases separating them.